These 23 T cell receptor beta chains were all obtained from the same sample, sequenced in a study of CD8 T cells in ankylosing spondylitis. Each CDR3 protein is one row after TCRdb ran MiXCR on the 5' RACE reads. The top ten hold 16% of the sample, which has 150,000 to 250,000 distinct CDR3 sequences, 9.5% to 15% seen once. Sequencing was carried out using blood, either unsorted or a sorted T cell fraction (not recorded which). Every receptor here comes from a male donor with ankylosing spondylitis or in good health (not recorded which).

This clonotype has ten or more counts. The chain uses TRBV27 and TRBJ2-7; D is possibly TRBD1 or TRBD2 (5 bases each). The V end was cut by 3 bases, the J end by 2 bases, with 8 bases between. CDR3 length: 13 amino acids. The germline V gene has CDR1 MNHEY and CDR2 SMNVEV (reference sequence). In nucleotides, the CDR3 is TGTGCCAGCAGTTTGAGAGGGGCCTACGAGCAGTACTTC. This sequence encodes CASSLRGAYEQYF.

The V gene is TRBV30, the J gene TRBJ2-1; 8 positions agree with TRBD2. The V gene's germline CDR1 is GTSNPN and CDR2 SVGIG (reference sequence). J was trimmed by 8 bases and V by 3 bases; bases with no gene match: 3. This CDR3 spans 12 amino acids. The CDR3 region is CAWRAGGDEQFF. CDR3 nucleotide sequence: TGTGCCTGGAGGGCCGGGGGGGATGAGCAGTTCTTC.

The CDR3 nucleotides are TGTGCCAGCAGCTTGGTGTGGACTCAGTCCCCCTACGAGCAGTACTTC. This sequence encodes CASSLVWTQSPYEQYF. The chain employs TRBV5-5 and TRBJ2-7, with a weak D call TRBD2 (5 bases). The CDR3 has 16 residues. Germline CDR1 SGHKS, CDR2 YYEKEE (reference sequence). V lost 0 bases and J lost 2, with 15 bases in between.

The table lists this clonotype with a few counts. V is TRBV27 and J is TRBJ2-1; perhaps TRBD2 as D (5 bases). The CDR3 runs 15 residues. V gave up 5 bases and J gave up 7 bases, with 18 bases separating them. Germline assignment: CDR1 MNHEY and CDR2 SMNVEV (reference sequence). The DNA for the CDR3 is TGTGCCAGCAGTCTAGAGGGTGGAGGTTGGAATGAGCAGTTCTTC. Translated, it gives CASSLEGGGWNEQFF.

In this sample, this clonotype turned up many times. This CDR3 reads CASSHLGDRAYEQYF. The DNA for the CDR3 is TGTGCCAGCAGCCATCTGGGGGACAGGGCCTACGAGCAGTACTTC. This chain links TRBV7-9 with TRBJ2-7; 9 bases align to TRBD1. The CDR3 extends over 15 amino acids. The J segment lost 2 bases and the V segment lost 5 bases, leaving 7 bases of the junction unmatched. Germline values: CDR1 SEHNR, CDR2 FQNEAQ (reference sequence). The full variable domain, in which reference TRBV7-9 and TRBJ2-7 provide the parts outside the CDR3, is DTGVSQNPRHKITKRGQNVTFRCDPISEHNRLYWYRQTLGQGPEFLTYFQNEAQLEKSRLLSDRFSAERPKGSFSTLEIQRTEQGDSAMYLCASSHLGDRAYEQYFGPGTRLTVT.

This chain joins TRBV12-3 or TRBV12-4 and TRBJ2-1; D gene uncertain. The CDR3 spans 13 residues. V was shortened by 8 bases and J by 4 bases, with 12 bases between the two germline ends. CDR3 bases: TGTGCCAGCCGGGCTGCCTTATACAATGAGCAGTTCTTC. Its translation: CASRAALYNEQFF.

The chain links TRBV29-1 to TRBJ2-3, with 13 positions matching TRBD2. The CDR3 loop spans 14 amino acids. CDR1 and CDR2 from the germline V gene are SQVTM and ANQGSEA. V shed 7 bases and J 5 bases; nucleotides not matched to a gene: 6. The CDR3 DNA sequence: TGCAGCGCTTGGACTAGCGGGGGAGGAGATACGCAGTATTTT. This sequence encodes CSAWTSGGGDTQYF.

This clonotype was seen more than once but under ten times. The V gene is TRBV20-1, the J gene TRBJ2-1, with D possibly TRBD2 on 5 matching bases. With 6 bases removed from V and 6 bases from J, the gap between germline ends came to 12 bases. The CDR3 spans 12 residues. Germline lookup yields CDR1 DFQATT and CDR2 SNEGSKA (reference sequence). CDR3 loop: CSATARGNEQFF. The CDR3, as DNA: TGCAGTGCCACCGCCCGGGGCAATGAGCAGTTCTTC.

This clonotype was observed at least ten times. The genes are TRBV11-2 and TRBJ2-1; 8 nucleotides match TRBD2. CDR3 size: 15 residues. Germline values: CDR1 SGHAT, CDR2 FQNNGV. V lost 6 bases, J lost 4 bases, and 8 bases stayed unmatched. This CDR3 is CASSSMTSVYNEQFF. In nucleotides, the CDR3 is TGTGCCAGCAGTTCGATGACTAGCGTATACAATGAGCAGTTCTTC.

This clonotype was seen a handful of times. The chain uses TRBV20-1 and TRBJ2-1; D is perhaps TRBD1 (6 bases). The CDR3 is 16 residues long. From germline, CDR1 is DFQATT and CDR2 SNEGSKA (reference sequence). V was trimmed by 4 bases and J by 8 bases, leaving 24 bases between them. In nucleotides, the CDR3 is TGCAGTGCTACAAACCTACAGGGCCCTAACACGGATGAGCAGTTCTTC. It yields the protein CSATNLQGPNTDEQFF.

This clonotype was observed many times. The chain carries TRBV4-1 and TRBJ2-1; D ambiguous. This CDR3 is built from 13 residues. The V gene lost 0 bases and the J gene lost 1 base, with 1 base spanning the gap. Germline CDR1 and CDR2: MGHRA and YSYEKL. The CDR3 nucleotides read TGCGCCAGCAGCCAAGAATCCTACAATGAGCAGTTCTTC. As protein: CASSQESYNEQFF.

This clonotype was seen more than once but under ten times. The J gene is TRBJ2-7, the V gene TRBV29-1, with no clear D. The V end was cut by 6 bases, the J end by 0 bases, with 12 bases between. The CDR3 covers 13 residues. CDR1 is SQVTM, CDR2 ANQGSEA, per germline. The CDR3 DNA follows: TGCAGCGTCAATGACTGGGGCTCCTACGAGCAGTACTTC. It codes for CSVNDWGSYEQYF.

The table lists this clonotype with a few counts. The gene calls are TRBV27 and TRBJ1-2; 7 bases fit TRBD1. J gave up 2 bases and V 7 bases, and 4 bases lay outside the gene matches. In germline, CDR1 is MNHEY, CDR2 SMNVEV (reference sequence). The CDR3 extends over 13 amino acids. The CDR3 nucleotides read TGTGCCAGCACTTCGACAGGGAACTATGGCTACACCTTC. Translation: CASTSTGNYGYTF.

This clonotype has only a few counts. The gene calls are TRBV27 and TRBJ2-1; 11 bases line up with TRBD2. Germline values: CDR1 MNHEY, CDR2 SMNVEV (reference sequence). This CDR3 comprises 16 residues. Trimming removed 5 bases from V and 7 bases from J; junction bases left unmatched: 10. The DNA for the CDR3 is TGTGCCAGCAGTCCCGGTAGCGGGGGGGCCTTAAATGAGCAGTTCTTC. The encoded protein is CASSPGSGGALNEQFF.

This clonotype was counted a few times. The rearrangement links TRBV7-6 to TRBJ2-3, with 9 nucleotides matching TRBD1. J was trimmed by 5 bases and V by 5 bases; bases with no gene match: 5. This CDR3 is 14 amino acids long. Germline CDR1 SGHVS, CDR2 FNYEAQ. The CDR3 sequence is CASSAGQGRDTQYF. As DNA, the CDR3 is TGTGCCAGCAGCGCGGGACAGGGAAGAGATACGCAGTATTTT.

This clonotype showed up just a few times. The chain couples TRBV29-1 to TRBJ2-7; D may be TRBD1 (7 bases). Per the germline V gene, CDR1 is SQVTM and CDR2 is ANQGSEA. The CDR3 covers 12 residues. Trimming removed 7 bases at V and 6 bases at J, with 16 bases between. For the CDR3, the DNA is TGCAGCGCCAGTACAGGGGAGGCCGAGCAGTACTTC. Amino acid sequence: CSASTGEAEQYF.

This clonotype has ten or more counts. The rearrangement joins TRBV28 to TRBJ2-1; D is unresolved. This CDR3 spans 16 amino acids. CDR1 and CDR2 from the germline V gene are MDHEN and SYDVKM. V shed 4 bases and J shed 0 bases, with 13 bases lying between them. CDR3 amino acids: CASSSPGQRSYNEQFF. In DNA form, the CDR3 reads TGTGCCAGCAGTTCCCCCGGGCAGCGCTCCTACAATGAGCAGTTCTTC.

This clonotype has only a few counts. The chain combines TRBV9 with TRBJ2-1; tentative D call: TRBD1 (5 bases). Trimming took 4 bases from V and 5 from J, leaving 10 bases between them. The CDR3 runs 13 residues. Germline values: CDR1 SGDLS, CDR2 YYNGEE. The CDR3 sequence: CASSPPRDNEQFF. For the CDR3, the DNA is TGTGCCAGCAGCCCTCCCAGGGACAATGAGCAGTTCTTC.

The V call is TRBV24-1, the J call TRBJ2-1; weak D call: TRBD1 (6 bases). CDR3 length: 13 amino acids. Looked up from germline, CDR1 is KGHDR and CDR2 is SFDVKD. Trimming cost V 0 bases and J 13 bases, with 12 bases left between them. CDR3 sequence (DNA): TGTGCCACCAGTGATTTGCAGGGGCGGCAACAGTTCTTC. Its translation is CATSDLQGRQQFF.

The rearrangement links TRBV3-1 to TRBJ2-4; the D gene is possibly TRBD1 (6 bases). Germline CDR1 and CDR2: LGHDT and YNNKEL (reference sequence). Between the trimmed V and J ends, which lost 4 bases and 0 bases, there was a span of 7 bases. CDR3 length: 14 amino acids. The CDR3 loop reads CASSPQGAKNIQYF. The CDR3 DNA is TGTGCCAGCAGCCCACAGGGAGCCAAAAACATTCAGTACTTC.

This clonotype appeared a few times. This sequence joins TRBV10-3 and TRBJ2-3; 9 bases match TRBD2. V was pared by 6 bases and J by 1 base, with 5 bases of the junction left unmatched. The germline gives CDR1 ENHRY, CDR2 SYGVKD. This CDR3 is 15 amino acids long. The CDR3 coding sequence is TGTGCCATCAGGGGACTAGCCGGTGGCACAGATACGCAGTATTTT. Protein sequence: CAIRGLAGGTDTQYF.

This clonotype has only a few counts. The rearrangement links TRBV3-1 to TRBJ1-1; 9 bases map to TRBD1. The CDR3 runs 16 residues. V was pared by 4 bases and J by 4 bases, with 10 bases of the junction left unmatched. The V gene's germline CDR1 is LGHDT and CDR2 YNNKEL (reference sequence). CDR3 sequence (DNA): TGTGCCAGCAGCCCCTTGTTAGGACAGGGGACCACTGAAGCTTTCTTT. Its protein product is CASSPLLGQGTTEAFF.

This clonotype appeared many times. The chain couples TRBV12-3 or TRBV12-4 to TRBJ1-5, with D maybe TRBD1 (6 bases). The V and J ends lost 1 base and 2 bases respectively, with 12 bases between them. CDR3 size: 16 residues. The CDR3 is CASSLEGGEGNQPQHF. DNA for the CDR3: TGTGCCAGCAGTTTAGAAGGGGGTGAGGGCAATCAGCCCCAGCATTTT.